Each of the 18 T cell receptor beta chains below was sequenced from the same sample in a study of blood T cell repertoires in COVID-19. Clones were read by immunoSEQ multiplex PCR, and TCRdb kept only the in-frame ones, dropping some. In the table there are hundreds of thousands of clones, around 90% of which are singletons. Sequencing was performed on PBMCs or T cells enriched from blood (not recorded which). The receptors originated from a woman between 50 and 59 years old who had recovered from COVID-19.

The rearrangement joins TRBV7-2 to TRBJ2-1, with 16 positions matching TRBD2. Germline V gene sequence: CDR1 SGHTA, CDR2 FQGNSA. V was clipped by 5 bases and J by 9 bases; unmatched bases: 7. This CDR3 has 16 residues. The CDR3 region has the DNA TGTGCCAGCAGCATTCGTGGGACTAGCGGGAGGGGTGAGCAGTTCTTC. Its protein product is CASSIRGTSGRGEQFF.

The rearrangement uses TRBV10-3 and TRBJ1-2, with D possibly matching TRBD1 (5 bases). V was trimmed by 6 bases and J by 6 bases, leaving 11 bases between them. This CDR3 has 12 residues. The germline V gene has CDR1 ENHRY and CDR2 SYGVKD. In DNA, the CDR3 is TGTGCCATCAGCGAGACAGCCGATGGCTACACCTTC. This codes for CAISETADGYTF.

V gene TRBV10-3 combines with J gene TRBJ2-7; 9 bases line up with TRBD2. V lost 10 bases to trimming and J lost 7 bases; unmatched junction nucleotides: 11. Germline V gene sequence: CDR1 ENHRY, CDR2 SYGVKD. The CDR3 is made up of 13 amino acids. This chain's CDR3 is CATTPAGGAEQYF. Here the CDR3 DNA reads TGTGCCACAACCCCAGCGGGAGGAGCTGAGCAGTACTTC.

V and J are TRBV25-1 and TRBJ1-4, with 9 nucleotides matching TRBD1. J gave up 7 bases and V 9 bases, and 9 bases lay outside the gene matches. Germline CDR1 reads MGHDK; CDR2 reads SYGVNS. The CDR3 totals 14 residues. Here the CDR3 reads CASRDRVGSEKLFF. The CDR3 DNA reads TGTGCCAGTCGGGACAGGGTGGGGAGTGAAAAACTGTTTTTT.

This chain's CDR3 is CASSLGGQGNEQFF. The CDR3 coding sequence is TGTGCCAGCAGTTTGGGGGGGCAGGGGAATGAGCAGTTCTTC. The chain joins TRBV27 to TRBJ2-1; TRBD2 is a possible D gene (7 bases). There are 14 residues in the CDR3. Looked up from germline, CDR1 is MNHEY and CDR2 is SMNVEV (reference sequence). V lost 3 bases to trimming and J lost 7 bases, with 13 bases between them.

This clone was detected only a few times. The CDR3 DNA reads as TGTGCCAGCTCACCGGGACAGCCAGTTCCCCAGTACTTC. Its translation: CASSPGQPVPQYF. J is TRBJ2-5 and V is TRBV18; 7 bases align to TRBD1. Germline values: CDR1 KGHSH, CDR2 LQKENI. The CDR3 contains 13 residues. V gave up 3 bases and J gave up 9 bases; unmatched junction bases: 7.

The gene calls are TRBV9 and TRBJ2-3; 9 nucleotides align to TRBD2. Looked up from germline, CDR1 is SGDLS and CDR2 is YYNGEE. This CDR3 has 14 amino acids. The trim removed 4 bases at V and 4 bases at J, leaving 4 bases unmatched. CDR3 loop: CASSLGTSPDTQYF. The CDR3 DNA is TGTGCCAGCAGCTTGGGGACTAGCCCAGATACGCAGTATTTT.

This clone has more than one count but fewer than ten. The CDR3 is CASSSLPGGLGGQYF. CDR3 nucleotides: TGTGCCAGCAGCTCCCTCCCGGGAGGGCTGGGTGGGCAGTACTTC. The V call is TRBV11-2, the J call TRBJ2-7, with TRBD2 matching 8 bases. Looked up from germline, CDR1 is SGHAT and CDR2 is FQNNGV. The CDR3 totals 15 residues. V lost 4 bases to trimming and J lost 9 bases; unmatched junction nucleotides: 14.

This clone was seen just once. The chain employs TRBV4-1 and TRBJ2-1, with 12 bases that match TRBD2. Germline values: CDR1 MGHRA, CDR2 YSYEKL. The V segment lost 1 base and the J segment 4 bases; nucleotides outside the gene matches: 2. The CDR3 has 16 residues. CDR3 sequence reads: CASSQGTSGVYNEQFF. The DNA for the CDR3 is TGCGCCAGCAGCCAAGGGACTAGCGGGGTTTACAATGAGCAGTTCTTC.

V usage is TRBV7-3 and J usage is TRBJ1-2; 7 nucleotides line up with TRBD1. Losses at the gene ends were 1 base for V and 8 bases for J; bases not matched to a gene: 7. Germline V CDR1 and CDR2: SGHTA, FQGTGA. The CDR3 spans 14 residues. In DNA form, the CDR3 reads TGTGCCAGCAGCTTAAACCAGGGGGTATCGGGCTACACCTTC. Translation gives CASSLNQGVSGYTF. Together with reference TRBV7-3 and TRBJ1-2, the CDR3 gives the full variable domain: GAGVSQTPSNKVTEKGKYVELRCDPISGHTALYWYRQSLGQGPEFLIYFQGTGAADDSGLPNDRFFAVRPEGSVSTLKIQRTERGDSAVYLCASSLNQGVSGYTFGSGTRLTVV.

The V and J genes are TRBV7-2 and TRBJ2-5; 8 bases fit TRBD2. CDR1 is SGHTA and CDR2 is FQGNSA in the germline V gene. The CDR3 is 15 amino acids. The V and J ends lost 2 bases and 5 bases, in that order; junction bases with no gene match: 7. This CDR3 is CASSLLTGGPETQYF. The CDR3 region has the DNA TGTGCCAGCAGCTTATTGACGGGAGGGCCGGAGACCCAGTACTTC.

The V call is TRBV9, the J call TRBJ2-1, with TRBD2 identical over 9 bases. The CDR3 has 16 amino acids. The ends lost 1 base at V and 4 bases at J; junction bases unmatched: 6. Germline CDR1 reads SGDLS; CDR2 reads YYNGEE. CDR3 in DNA: TGTGCCAGCAGCGTAAGTAGCGGGAGTACTTACAATGAGCAGTTCTTC. Encoded protein: CASSVSSGSTYNEQFF.

The chain has TRBV18 and TRBJ1-1, with 7 bases fitting TRBD1. Germline CDR1 reads KGHSH; CDR2 reads LQKENI. V trimming: 3 bases; J trimming: 6 bases; junction bases outside the gene matches: 13. CDR3 length: 16 residues. The CDR3 nucleotides read TGTGCCAGCTCACCGACCCACCTTTCTACAGGGGCTGAAGCTTTCTTT. It specifies CASSPTHLSTGAEAFF. Complete variable domain (other parts from reference TRBV18 and TRBJ1-1): NAGVMQNPRHLVRRRGQEARLRCSPMKGHSHVYWYRQLPEEGLKFMVYLQKENIIDESGMPKERFSAEFPKEGPSILRIQQVVRGDSAAYFCASSPTHLSTGAEAFFGQGTRLTVV.

This sequence joins TRBV2 and TRBJ1-2; tentatively, D is TRBD1 (5 bases). CDR1 and CDR2 from the germline V gene are SNHLY and FYNNEI. The CDR3 sequence is 13 residues long. The V end was cut by 9 bases, the J end by 2 bases, with 13 bases between. This chain's CDR3 is CASTLQENYGYTF. Here the CDR3 DNA reads TGTGCCAGTACCTTACAGGAGAACTATGGCTACACCTTC. Looking up the rest from reference TRBV2 and TRBJ1-2 gives the full variable domain: EPEVTQTPSHQVTQMGQEVILRCVPISNHLYFYWYRQILGQKVEFLVSFYNNEISEKSEIFDDQFSVERPDGSNFTLKIRSTKLEDSAMYFCASTLQENYGYTFGSGTRLTVV.

In this sample, this clone turned up once. The V call is TRBV2, the J call TRBJ1-2; D not certain. The CDR3 consists of 16 residues. V was trimmed by 0 bases and J by 8 bases, leaving 19 bases between them. In germline, CDR1 is SNHLY, CDR2 FYNNEI. The CDR3 nucleotides are TGTGCCAGCAGTGAAGCCACCGTGGCAGGCCACTCAGGCTACACCTTC. Its translation: CASSEATVAGHSGYTF.

The chain links TRBV6-2 or TRBV6-3 to TRBJ1-5, with unresolved D. V gave up 6 bases and J gave up 2 bases, with 17 bases separating them. Germline CDR1 MNHEY, CDR2 SVGEGT. CDR3 length: 16 residues. CDR3 sequence (DNA): TGTGCCAGCAGCCGAGATTTCCCTAGCGGCAATCAGCCCCAGCATTTT. This translates into CASSRDFPSGNQPQHF.

The J gene is TRBJ1-5, the V gene TRBV19; possible D gene TRBD1, 5 bases. The V and J ends lost 5 bases and 7 bases respectively, with 12 bases between them. The CDR3 length is 13 residues. Germline values: CDR1 LNHDA, CDR2 SQIVND (reference sequence). The CDR3 DNA follows: TGTGCCAGTAGTTCGGACGGGGGACAGCCCCAGCATTTT. It encodes CASSSDGGQPQHF.

This clone has just a few counts. CDR3: CASSQGSQSNQPQHF. In nucleotides, the CDR3 is TGTGCCAGCAGCCAGGGGAGCCAGAGCAATCAGCCCCAGCATTTT. V usage is TRBV3-1 (or the pseudogene TRBV3-2) and J usage is TRBJ1-5; D is undetermined. V was clipped by 3 bases and J by 1 base, with 10 bases between them. Looked up from germline, CDR1 is LGHDT and CDR2 is YNNKEL (reference sequence). This CDR3 has 15 residues.